The source of this T cell receptor (beta chain) is a study of control samples from healthy donors and cancer patients. Trimming removed 0 bases from V and 2 bases from J, with 7 bases in between. The CDR3 runs 14 residues. The germline CDR1 and CDR2 sequences are MNHNY and SVGAGI (reference sequence). Produced via immunoSEQ multiplex PCR; TCRdb's table is partial and in-frame only. This repertoire shows roughly 24,000 clones, 75% to 90% found once; its top ten account for under 30%. This receptor was obtained from a man between 60 and 70 years old with colorectal cancer. The chain combines TRBV6-6 with TRBJ1-2, with D possibly matching TRBD1 (5 bases). Sequenced input: PBMCs. The CDR3 spells CASSYSGGNYGYTF. For the CDR3, the DNA is TGTGCCAGCAGTTACTCCGGGGGGAACTATGGCTACACCTTC.